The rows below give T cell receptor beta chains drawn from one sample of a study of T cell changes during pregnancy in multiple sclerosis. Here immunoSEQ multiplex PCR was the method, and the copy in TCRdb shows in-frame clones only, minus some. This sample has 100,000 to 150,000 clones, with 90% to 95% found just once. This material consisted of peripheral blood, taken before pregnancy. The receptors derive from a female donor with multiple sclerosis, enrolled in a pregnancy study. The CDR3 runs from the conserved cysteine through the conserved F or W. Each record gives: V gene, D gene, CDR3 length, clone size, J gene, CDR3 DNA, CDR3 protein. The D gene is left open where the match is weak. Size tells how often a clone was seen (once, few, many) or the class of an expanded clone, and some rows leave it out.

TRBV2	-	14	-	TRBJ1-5	TGTGCCAGCATGGGGGGAAGGATGGATCAGCCCCAGCATTTT	CASMGGRMDQPQHF
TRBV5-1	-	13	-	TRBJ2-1	TGCGCCAGCAGCTTGGAGGTCGGAGATGAGCAGTTCTTC	CASSLEVGDEQFF
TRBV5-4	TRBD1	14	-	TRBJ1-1	TGTGCCAGCAGACCCCGCGGGACAGGGGCTGAAGCTTTCTTT	CASRPRGTGAEAFF
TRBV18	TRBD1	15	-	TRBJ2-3	TGTGCCAGCTCACCAGGACAGGGGAGCACAGATACGCAGTATTTT	CASSPGQGSTDTQYF
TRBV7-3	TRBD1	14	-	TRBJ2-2	TGTGCCAGCAGCCGCCAGGGGGACACCGGGGAGCTGTTTTTT	CASSRQGDTGELFF
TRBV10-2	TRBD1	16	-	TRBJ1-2	TGCGCCAGCAGTTTATCTCGACAGGGGGCTAATGATGGCTACACCTTC	CASSLSRQGANDGYTF
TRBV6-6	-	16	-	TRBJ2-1	TGTGCCAGCAGTTACTTTCCGGGGAGCTCCTACAATGAGCAGTTCTTC	CASSYFPGSSYNEQFF
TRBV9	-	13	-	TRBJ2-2	TGTGCCAGCAGCGTAGCTGGGCCCGGGGAGCTGTTTTTT	CASSVAGPGELFF
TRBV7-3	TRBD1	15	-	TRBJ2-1	TGTGCCAGCAGCTCCTATGGCAGGGGGCGTGGAGGGCAGTTCTTC	CASSSYGRGRGGQFF
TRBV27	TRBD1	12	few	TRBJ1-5	TGTGCCAGCAGTTACCCAGGGGGGCCCCAGCATTTT	CASSYPGGPQHF
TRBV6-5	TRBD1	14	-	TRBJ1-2	TGTGCCAGCAGTTATCGTCGACAGGGGCATGGCTACACCTTC	CASSYRRQGHGYTF
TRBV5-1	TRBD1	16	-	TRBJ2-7	TGCGCCAGCAGCCAAGAAGGACAGGGCCCCTCAAGTGAGCAGTACTTC	CASSQEGQGPSSEQYF
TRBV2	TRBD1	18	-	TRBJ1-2	TGTGCCAGCAGTGAAGCGCGAACCCGGGACAGGGCTACGGAGGGCTACACCTTC	CASSEARTRDRATEGYTF
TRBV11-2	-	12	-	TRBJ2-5	TGTGCCAGCACGGGTCAATGGGAGACCCAGTACTTC	CASTGQWETQYF
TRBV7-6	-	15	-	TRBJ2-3	TGTGCCAGCAGCTTAGGGGAGGTTCGCAGAGATACGCAGTATTTT	CASSLGEVRRDTQYF
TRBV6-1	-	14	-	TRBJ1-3	TGTGCCAGCATTGGGGCGGTCTCTGGAAACACCATATATTTT	CASIGAVSGNTIYF
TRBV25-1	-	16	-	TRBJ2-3	TGTGCCAGCAGTGCCCTAGCTACGGGAGCGACAGATACGCAGTATTTT	CASSALATGATDTQYF
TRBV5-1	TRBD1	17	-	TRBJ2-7	TGCGCCAGCAGCTTGGGGTTCAGGCAGGGGGCGGTGTACGAGCAGTACTTC	CASSLGFRQGAVYEQYF
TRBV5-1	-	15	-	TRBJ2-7	TGCGCCAGCAGCCGGGACAATGGATACTACTACGAGCAGTACTTC	CASSRDNGYYYEQYF
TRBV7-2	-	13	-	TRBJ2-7	TGTGCCAGCAGGACAACACATTCCTACGAGCAGTACTTC	CASRTTHSYEQYF
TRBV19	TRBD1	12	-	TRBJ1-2	TGTGCCAGTGGGACAGCCTTAGGTGGCTACACCTTC	CASGTALGGYTF
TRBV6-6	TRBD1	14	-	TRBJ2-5	TGTGCCAGCAGTTTCTCGACAGGGCAAGAGACCCAGTACTTC	CASSFSTGQETQYF
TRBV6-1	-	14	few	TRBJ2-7	TGTGCCAGCAGTGAAAAGGGGGACACCTACGAGCAGTACTTC	CASSEKGDTYEQYF
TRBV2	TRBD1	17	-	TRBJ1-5	TGTGCCAGCAGTGCACGCAGGGGGAGAGATAGCAATCAGCCCCAGCATTTT	CASSARRGRDSNQPQHF
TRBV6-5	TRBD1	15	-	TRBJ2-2	TGTGCCAGCCGACCGACAGGGGAGAACACCGGGGAGCTGTTTTTT	CASRPTGENTGELFF
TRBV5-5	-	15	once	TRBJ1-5	TGTGCCAGCAGCTTGACCCTTACAGGGAATCAGCCCCAGCATTTT	CASSLTLTGNQPQHF
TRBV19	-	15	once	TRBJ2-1	TGTGCCAGTAGTATTGGGCAGGGTAGATACAATGAGCAGTTCTTC	CASSIGQGRYNEQFF
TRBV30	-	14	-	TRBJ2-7	TGTGCCTGGAGTGTACCCTTCGGGGCCTACGAGCAGTACTTC	CAWSVPFGAYEQYF
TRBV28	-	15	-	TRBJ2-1	TGTGCCAGCCAAACCCGGGACACGGGAAACTATGAGCAGTTCTTC	CASQTRDTGNYEQFF
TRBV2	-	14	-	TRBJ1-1	TGTGCCAGCAGTGTCGGGGGTCGGAACACTGAAGCTTTCTTT	CASSVGGRNTEAFF
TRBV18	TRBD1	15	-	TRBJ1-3	TGTGCCAGCTCACCTGGGACAGTTCCTGGAAACACCATATATTTT	CASSPGTVPGNTIYF
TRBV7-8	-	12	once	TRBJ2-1	TGTGCCAGCAGTCGGGAGCGGGATGAGCAGTTCTTC	CASSRERDEQFF
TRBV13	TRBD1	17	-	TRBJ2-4	TGTGCCAGCAGCTCAGGGGGACACAGGGTAGCCAAAAACATTCAGTACTTC	CASSSGGHRVAKNIQYF
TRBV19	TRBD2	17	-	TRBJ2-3	TGTGCCAGTAGTACCCTTCCCGGGACTAGCGGCACAGATACGCAGTATTTT	CASSTLPGTSGTDTQYF
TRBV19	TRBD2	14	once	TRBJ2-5	TGTGCCAGTAGTATCAGCGGGGGACAAGAGACCCAGTACTTC	CASSISGGQETQYF
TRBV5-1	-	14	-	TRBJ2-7	TGCGCCAGCAGCTTGGGGGCCTCCAACTACGAGCAGTACTTC	CASSLGASNYEQYF
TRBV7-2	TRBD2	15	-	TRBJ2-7	TGTGCCAGCAGCTTACCGGGACTAGCGGTGTACGAGCAGTACTTC	CASSLPGLAVYEQYF
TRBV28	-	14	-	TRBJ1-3	TGTGCCAGTATATCAGGGGTATCTGGAAACACCATATATTTT	CASISGVSGNTIYF
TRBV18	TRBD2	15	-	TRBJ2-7	TGTGCCAGCTCACCTGGGACTACGCACGACCGCGAGCAGTACTTC	CASSPGTTHDREQYF
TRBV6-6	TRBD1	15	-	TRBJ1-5	TGTGCCAGCAGTTTGGACAGGGGGGGCAATCAGCCCCAGCATTTT	CASSLDRGGNQPQHF
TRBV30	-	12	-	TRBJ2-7	TGTGCCTGGAAGGGGTACTCCTACGAGCAGTACTTC	CAWKGYSYEQYF
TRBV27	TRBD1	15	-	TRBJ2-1	TGTGCCAGCAGTCAAACAGGGGTAACCTACAATGAGCAGTTCTTC	CASSQTGVTYNEQFF
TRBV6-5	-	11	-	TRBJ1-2	TGTGCCAGCTTCGCAGGTTTCGGCTACACCTTC	CASFAGFGYTF
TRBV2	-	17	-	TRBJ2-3	TGTGCCAGCAGTGACTTGCGGGAAGAAGCTAGCACAGATACGCAGTATTTT	CASSDLREEASTDTQYF